This T cell receptor (beta chain) came from a study of cytomegalovirus exposure and HLA in healthy donors. Study results and limitations: Links to common viral pathogens appeared, in a later analysis, for several of the most significant clusters. It was taken for granted in presence/absence analyses that sequencing depth across donors was roughly uniform.

A note on this clone: Its target is unknown.

V shed 5 bases and J shed 6 bases, with 6 bases lying between them. The CDR3 spans 11 residues. In germline, CDR1 is SGHRS, CDR2 YFSETQ. The PCR used 60 Vbeta and 13 Jbeta primers. The repertoire was sequenced with immunoSEQ multiplex PCR; TCRdb's copy has only in-frame clones and lacks some. The sample holds fewer than 140,000 clones, about two thirds seen once. The sequenced sample consisted of PBMCs. The receptor's source is a female donor in good health and CMV-seronegative. V usage is TRBV5-1 and J usage is TRBJ2-1; D unclear. As DNA, the CDR3 is TGCGCCAGCAGTTTCGGCAATGAGCAGTTCTTC. The encoded protein is CASSFGNEQFF.